This TCR beta chain was documented in a study of early T cells in non-severe SARS-CoV-2 infection. Study at large: Sequenced material consisted of bulk RNA (from unsorted whole blood), and chains were unpaired.

Study findings and constraints: CD4 and private specificities were missed by VDJdb matching, which favored anti-spike CD8 responses.

Unique molecular identifiers (one per individual cDNA molecule) were attached. One entry per CDR3 protein results from TCRdb running MiXCR on the 5' RACE reads. Found here are more than 25,000 distinct CDR3 sequences, 5.5% to 7% of them singletons; the top ten hold over 10%. CDR1 and CDR2 (germline): SNHLY, FYNNEI. The CDR3 extends over 14 amino acids. J was trimmed by 6 bases and V by 6 bases; bases with no gene match: 8. Many counts were recorded for this clonotype. Its matching antigen is unknown. Sequencing input: whole blood. The V gene is TRBV2, the J gene TRBJ2-1; 7 positions agree with TRBD1. The source is an adult who was a healthcare worker with PCR-confirmed SARS-CoV-2 infection or an uninfected control (not recorded which). The CDR3 sequence: CASSIRGGSNEQFF. The CDR3 nucleotides are TGTGCCAGCAGCATCCGAGGGGGCAGCAATGAGCAGTTCTTC.